A single sample gave rise to the 29 T cell receptor beta chains below, sequenced in a study of blood T cell repertoires in COVID-19. Measured with immunoSEQ multiplex PCR; TCRdb has only the in-frame clones, and not every one. The sample records approximately 100,000 clones, roughly 86% being singletons. Source material: peripheral blood. Source of these receptors: a man aged 50 to 59 with acute or convalescent COVID-19.

The genes are TRBV3-1 (or the pseudogene TRBV3-2) and TRBJ2-3; 9 nucleotides align to TRBD2. This CDR3 is built from 16 residues. Trimming took 4 bases from V and 4 from J; bases not matched to a gene: 9. From germline, CDR1 is LGHDT and CDR2 YNNKEL (reference sequence). The CDR3 DNA follows: TGTGCCAGCAGCCCTCTATTGGGACTAGCAGCAGATACGCAGTATTTT. It codes for CASSPLLGLAADTQYF.

This chain uses TRBV18 with TRBJ2-1; TRBD1 matches at 8 bases. V dropped 6 bases and J dropped 5; count of bases not matched to a gene: 6. The length of the CDR3 is 14 residues. In germline, CDR1 is KGHSH, CDR2 LQKENI. As DNA, the CDR3 is TGTGCCAGCTCCACAGGGGGAGGCCACAATGAGCAGTTCTTC. It yields the protein CASSTGGGHNEQFF. Full variable domain (outside the CDR3, taken from reference TRBV18 and TRBJ2-1): NAGVMQNPRHLVRRRGQEARLRCSPMKGHSHVYWYRQLPEEGLKFMVYLQKENIIDESGMPKERFSAEFPKEGPSILRIQQVVRGDSAAYFCASSTGGGHNEQFFGPGTRLTVL.

The chain has TRBV5-1 and TRBJ1-4; D is perhaps TRBD1 (5 bases). This CDR3 has 14 residues. Germline-derived CDR1 and CDR2 are SGHRS and YFSETQ. Deletions cut 5 bases from V and 8 bases from J, with 16 bases between. The CDR3 loop is CASRFQGIGEKLFF. For the CDR3, the DNA is TGCGCCAGCAGATTTCAGGGAATAGGCGAAAAACTGTTTTTT.

The chain uses TRBV5-4 and TRBJ2-7, with D possibly matching TRBD2 (6 bases). There are 13 residues in the CDR3. Trimming took 0 bases from V and 5 from J, leaving 9 bases between them. In germline, CDR1 is SGHNT, CDR2 YYREEE (reference sequence). The CDR3, as DNA: TGTGCCAGCAGCTTGGCCTCGGGGGACGAGCAGTACTTC. This sequence encodes CASSLASGDEQYF.

This clone was seen only a few times. The genes are TRBV4-1 and TRBJ2-1; 13 nucleotides agree with TRBD2. Germline values: CDR1 MGHRA, CDR2 YSYEKL. The CDR3 runs to 17 residues. V shed 2 bases and J 7 bases; nucleotides not matched to a gene: 8. The CDR3 here is CASSQPGLAGEMNEQFF. The CDR3 DNA follows: TGCGCCAGCAGCCAACCCGGACTAGCGGGAGAGATGAATGAGCAGTTCTTC.

J is TRBJ2-1 and V is TRBV19; TRBD2 matches at 8 bases. This CDR3 region has 17 residues. The V gene end was trimmed by 4 bases and the J gene end by 3 bases; junction bases not matched to a gene: 11. Germline V gene lookup returns CDR1 LNHDA and CDR2 SQIVND (reference sequence). CDR3 loop: CASSTSGREGRYNEQFF. Here the CDR3 DNA reads TGTGCCAGTAGTACCTCTGGCCGGGAGGGCCGCTACAATGAGCAGTTCTTC.

The J gene is TRBJ1-4, the V gene TRBV19; D gene uncertain. V lost 7 bases and J lost 0, with 12 bases in between. Germline V lookup: CDR1 LNHDA, CDR2 SQIVND (reference sequence). This CDR3 has 15 residues. The CDR3 DNA reads TGTGCCAGTAATGAGGGAAGAGCAACTAATGAAAAACTGTTTTTT. Protein sequence: CASNEGRATNEKLFF.

This chain's CDR3 is CASGLVLDRRSYEQYF. CDR3 sequence (DNA): TGTGCTAGTGGTTTGGTACTGGACAGGCGGTCCTACGAGCAGTACTTC. V usage is TRBV12-5 and J usage is TRBJ2-7; 7 bases are a match to TRBD1. Germline trimming cut 0 bases from V and 1 base from J; bases unmatched to any gene: 6. The CDR3 sequence is 16 residues long. Germline V gene lookup returns CDR1 LGHNT and CDR2 FRNRAP.

The genes are TRBV11-3 and TRBJ2-7; 8 positions match TRBD1. Germline V gene lookup returns CDR1 SGHNT and CDR2 YENEEA. The CDR3 sequence is 14 residues long. V dropped 5 bases and J dropped 3; count of bases not matched to a gene: 6. CDR3 bases: TGTGCCAGCAGCGGACAGGGCATACACTACGAGCAGTACTTC. Its protein is CASSGQGIHYEQYF.

The genes are TRBV27 and TRBJ2-7, with 9 bases that match TRBD1. CDR1 and CDR2 from the germline V gene are MNHEY and SMNVEV (reference sequence). The CDR3 has 15 residues. The V and J ends lost 4 bases and 2 bases, in that order; junction bases with no gene match: 6. CDR3 nucleotide sequence: TGTGCCAGCAGTTCCCGGGACAGGGTTACCTACGAGCAGTACTTC. Its protein is CASSSRDRVTYEQYF.

V usage is TRBV4-2 and J usage is TRBJ2-1; 11 bases match TRBD2. J gave up 5 bases and V 4 bases, and 7 bases lay outside the gene matches. CDR1 is LGHNA and CDR2 is YNFKEQ in the germline V gene. There are 16 residues in the CDR3. The CDR3 loop is CASSPAGLAENNEQFF. The CDR3 DNA reads TGTGCCAGCAGCCCGGCGGGACTAGCGGAAAACAATGAGCAGTTCTTC.

The chain is built from TRBV27 and TRBJ1-5; no definite D call. The CDR3 totals 15 residues. Germline CDR1 and CDR2: MNHEY and SMNVEV (reference sequence). V gave up 0 bases and J gave up 2 bases, with 8 bases separating them. The CDR3 spells CASSLSMGGNQPQHF. CDR3 in DNA: TGTGCCAGCAGTTTATCGATGGGCGGCAATCAGCCCCAGCATTTT.

The rearrangement uses TRBV7-2 and TRBJ2-2; 8 bases line up with TRBD2. CDR1 and CDR2 (germline): SGHTA, FQGNSA. The ends lost 1 base at V and 4 bases at J; junction bases unmatched: 2. This CDR3 has 15 amino acids. CDR3 sequence reads: CASSLGLAGTGELFF. The CDR3 DNA sequence: TGTGCCAGCAGCTTAGGGCTAGCGGGCACCGGGGAGCTGTTTTTT.

This clone has only one observation. V usage is TRBV9 and J usage is TRBJ2-1; 14 bases are a match to TRBD2. In germline, CDR1 is SGDLS, CDR2 YYNGEE. V trimming: 4 bases; J trimming: 8 bases; junction bases outside the gene matches: 8. The CDR3 runs to 16 residues. In DNA form, the CDR3 reads TGTGCCAGCAGCTCTTCCGGGACTAGCGGGAGCTATGAGCAGTTCTTC. Protein: CASSSSGTSGSYEQFF.

This sequence joins TRBV6-5 and TRBJ2-1; 14 nucleotides align to TRBD2. The CDR3 has 14 amino acids. The ends lost 6 bases at V and 14 bases at J; junction bases unmatched: 9. Germline loops: CDR1 MNHEY, CDR2 SVGAGI. Written as DNA, the CDR3 is TGTGCCAGCAGAGCGGGGACTAGCGGGGGACGAGAGTTCTTC. Translating gives CASRAGTSGGREFF.

J is TRBJ2-3 and V is TRBV5-1, with D possibly being TRBD1 (5 bases). This CDR3 is 16 amino acids long. Looked up from germline, CDR1 is SGHRS and CDR2 is YFSETQ. V lost 4 bases to trimming and J lost 0 bases, with 15 bases between them. This CDR3 reads CASSLDRQTSTDTQYF. CDR3 coding DNA: TGCGCCAGCAGCCTCGACAGACAGACTAGCACAGATACGCAGTATTTT.

This sequence joins TRBV24-1 and TRBJ1-6; the match to TRBD1 covers 7 bases. Germline V gene sequence: CDR1 KGHDR, CDR2 SFDVKD. The junction had 11 bases not matched to a gene; V was cut back by 7 bases and J by 3 bases. There are 17 residues in the CDR3. CDR3 bases: TGTGCCACCAGCCGTGACAGGGAGTCAATCTATAATTCACCCCTCCACTTT. Translating gives CATSRDRESIYNSPLHF.

This chain links TRBV5-1 with TRBJ2-3; TRBD2 agrees at 11 bases. V was pared by 0 bases and J by 6 bases, with 9 bases of the junction left unmatched. Germline loops: CDR1 SGHRS, CDR2 YFSETQ. The CDR3 covers 17 residues. The DNA of the CDR3 is TGCGCCAGCAGCTTGGGTCTAGCGGGAGGCCTTCGGGATACGCAGTATTTT. As protein: CASSLGLAGGLRDTQYF.

This clone showed up just once. The genes are TRBV2 and TRBJ2-3; possibly TRBD1 for D (6 bases). Germline CDR1 and CDR2: SNHLY and FYNNEI. This CDR3 spans 15 amino acids. Deletions cut 4 bases from V and 6 bases from J, with 17 bases between. The DNA for the CDR3 is TGTGCCAGCAGTGGGGACACTGAAAGCATGGATACGCAGTATTTT. Amino acid sequence: CASSGDTESMDTQYF.

The rearrangement joins TRBV5-6 to TRBJ1-3; D might be TRBD1 (6 bases). The CDR3 is 16 residues long. Trimming took 1 base from V and 4 from J, leaving 15 bases between them. Germline values: CDR1 SGHDT, CDR2 YYEEEE. The CDR3 spells CASSLSARGAGNTIYF. DNA of the CDR3: TGTGCCAGCAGCTTGAGCGCCAGGGGTGCAGGAAACACCATATATTTT.

This clone was detected a few times. The V gene is TRBV6-6, the J gene TRBJ1-6, with 10 bases lining up with TRBD1. J gave up 7 bases and V 6 bases, and 3 bases lay outside the gene matches. The CDR3 is 14 amino acids. Germline CDR1 and CDR2: MNHNY and SVGAGI (reference sequence). Written as DNA, the CDR3 is TGTGCCAGCAGCCGGACAGGGGGGAATTCACCCCTCCACTTT. Its protein is CASSRTGGNSPLHF.

The chain uses TRBV13 and TRBJ2-7; 7 nucleotides align to TRBD2. The germline CDR1 and CDR2 sequences are PRHDT and FYEKMQ (reference sequence). The V segment lost 5 bases and the J segment 5 bases; nucleotides outside the gene matches: 9. The CDR3 totals 14 residues. The CDR3 protein is CASSPTTSFDEQYF. CDR3 coding DNA: TGTGCCAGCAGCCCGACGACTAGCTTTGACGAGCAGTACTTC.

This chain connects TRBV10-2 to TRBJ2-7; 10 bases fit TRBD1. The CDR3 has 17 residues. Germline loops: CDR1 WSHSY, CDR2 SAAADI. Trimming took 6 bases from V and 2 from J; bases not matched to a gene: 13. The CDR3 reads CASRAGIWTGGTYEQYF. The CDR3 bases are TGCGCCAGCAGGGCGGGAATTTGGACAGGGGGTACCTACGAGCAGTACTTC.

J is TRBJ1-1 and V is TRBV5-5; TRBD1 aligns across 9 bases. Germline loops: CDR1 SGHKS, CDR2 YYEKEE (reference sequence). Trimming removed 2 bases from V and 0 bases from J; junction bases left unmatched: 8. The CDR3 runs 17 residues. CDR3 residues: CASSLQGAKALNTEAFF. As DNA, the CDR3 is TGTGCCAGCAGCTTACAGGGGGCGAAGGCACTGAACACTGAAGCTTTCTTT.

The genes are TRBV9 and TRBJ2-7; D is unresolved. The germline V gene has CDR1 SGDLS and CDR2 YYNGEE. There are 13 residues in the CDR3. The V end lost 3 bases, the J end lost 2 bases, and 9 bases lay between the germline ends. CDR3 sequence (DNA): TGTGCCAGCAGCGCCCCCCCTACCTACGAGCAGTACTTC. It encodes CASSAPPTYEQYF.

This sequence joins TRBV11-3 and TRBJ1-4; perhaps TRBD1 as D (5 bases). Trimming cost V 7 bases and J 6 bases, with 15 bases left between them. CDR1 and CDR2 from the germline V gene are SGHNT and YENEEA. This CDR3 region has 14 residues. For the CDR3, the DNA is TGTGCCAGCACCCGAGACAGCCTTCATGAAAAACTGTTTTTT. As protein: CASTRDSLHEKLFF.

The chain links TRBV20-1 to TRBJ2-7, with 9 bases lining up with TRBD2. This CDR3 comprises 14 residues. In germline, CDR1 is DFQATT, CDR2 SNEGSKA (reference sequence). The junction had 8 bases not matched to a gene; V was cut back by 3 bases and J by 5 bases. The CDR3 region is CSASLSSGMNEQYF. In nucleotides, the CDR3 is TGCAGTGCTAGTCTATCTAGCGGGATGAACGAGCAGTACTTC.

V is TRBV11-3 and J is TRBJ2-7; 10 positions match TRBD2. Germline V gives CDR1 SGHNT, CDR2 YENEEA. The CDR3 contains 15 residues. The J segment lost 5 bases and the V segment lost 0 bases, leaving 4 bases of the junction unmatched. Here the CDR3 reads CASSLEGLALNEQYF. CDR3 bases: TGTGCCAGCAGCTTAGAGGGACTAGCGTTGAACGAGCAGTACTTC.

This clone was counted a single time. This chain uses TRBV2 with TRBJ1-1; TRBD1 might be the D (5 bases). CDR1 is SNHLY and CDR2 is FYNNEI in the germline V gene. V dropped 6 bases and J dropped 0 bases, with 14 bases sitting between them. The CDR3 runs to 15 residues. The CDR3 bases are TGTGCCAGCAGACCCCAGACGGACATGAACACTGAAGCTTTCTTT. Amino acid sequence: CASRPQTDMNTEAFF.